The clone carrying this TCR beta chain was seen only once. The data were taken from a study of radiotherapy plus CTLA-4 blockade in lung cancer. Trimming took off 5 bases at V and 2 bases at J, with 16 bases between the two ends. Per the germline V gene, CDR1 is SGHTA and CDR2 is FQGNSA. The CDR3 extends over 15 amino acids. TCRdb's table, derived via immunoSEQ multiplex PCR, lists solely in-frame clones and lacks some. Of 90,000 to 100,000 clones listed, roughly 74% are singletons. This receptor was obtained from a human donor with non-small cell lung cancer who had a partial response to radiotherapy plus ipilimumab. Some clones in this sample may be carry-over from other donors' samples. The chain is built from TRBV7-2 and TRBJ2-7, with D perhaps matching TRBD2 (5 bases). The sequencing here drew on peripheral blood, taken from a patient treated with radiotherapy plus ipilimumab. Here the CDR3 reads CASSLSHSGTYEQYF. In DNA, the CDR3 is TGTGCCAGCAGCCTAAGTCATTCGGGAACCTACGAGCAGTACTTC.